Shown below are 20 T cell receptor beta chains from a single sample sequenced in a study of T cells in Graves' hyperthyroidism and ophthalmopathy. RNA transcripts served as the template for amplifying TCR beta CDR3 regions. TCR CDR3 underwent first-round RT-PCR with the HTBI primer set. MiXCR was run by TCRdb on the multiplex PCR reads, yielding one entry per CDR3 protein. Altogether around 350,000 distinct CDR3 sequences are present, 15% to 19% being singletons, with the ten largest covering about 30%. Sequenced: blood. Receptors originate from a woman aged 18-29 years with Graves' hyperthyroidism that later progressed to Graves' ophthalmopathy.

The chain is built from TRBV7-9 and TRBJ2-7; D ambiguous. The CDR3 runs 13 residues. V shed 6 bases and J shed 2 bases, with 11 bases lying between them. Germline V gene lookup returns CDR1 SEHNR and CDR2 FQNEAQ (reference sequence). CDR3 residues: CASRPTRAYEQYF. The CDR3 DNA reads as TGTGCCAGCAGACCTACACGGGCCTACGAGCAGTACTTC.

This clonotype was detected ten times or more. The chain carries TRBV4-1 and TRBJ1-1; D is unclear. CDR3 length: 16 amino acids. Germline V lookup: CDR1 MGHRA, CDR2 YSYEKL. Deletions cut 0 bases from V and 0 bases from J, with 11 bases between. The CDR3 DNA follows: TGCGCCAGCAGCCAAGACGTCGGAGGAATGAACACTGAAGCTTTCTTT. It yields the protein CASSQDVGGMNTEAFF.

The chain joins TRBV28 to TRBJ2-7, with TRBD1 matching over 10 bases. The CDR3 totals 13 residues. Germline V gives CDR1 MDHEN, CDR2 SYDVKM. After removal of 6 bases from V and 5 bases from J, the junction contained 4 bases not matched to a gene. The CDR3 bases are TGTGCCAGCAGCTTGACAGGGGGCAACGAGCAGTACTTC. Translation: CASSLTGGNEQYF.

This clonotype has at least ten counts. The genes are TRBV20-1 and TRBJ2-5; 8 nucleotides line up with TRBD1. This CDR3 region has 13 residues. In germline, CDR1 is DFQATT, CDR2 SNEGSKA (reference sequence). V dropped 1 base and J dropped 5; count of bases not matched to a gene: 3. CDR3 loop: CSARGTGRETQYF. The CDR3 bases are TGCAGTGCTAGAGGGACAGGGAGGGAGACCCAGTACTTC.

This clonotype was counted only a few times. The V gene is TRBV5-1, the J gene TRBJ1-4, with D tentatively TRBD1 (6 bases). The CDR3 covers 17 residues. V was trimmed by 3 bases and J by 4 bases, leaving 19 bases between them. Germline assignment: CDR1 SGHRS and CDR2 YFSETQ. The chain's CDR3 is CASSSDSRRPFNEKLFF. As DNA, the CDR3 is TGCGCCAGCAGCTCGGACAGTCGTAGGCCGTTTAATGAAAAACTGTTTTTT.

This clonotype has ten or more counts. The rearrangement joins TRBV2 to TRBJ2-2, with 7 bases lining up with TRBD1. The CDR3 runs 15 residues. V lost 5 bases and J lost 3; bases outside the gene matches: 6. Germline V gene data show CDR1 as SNHLY and CDR2 as FYNNEI. CDR3 sequence: CASSWAGGYTGELFF. The CDR3 region has the DNA TGTGCCAGCAGTTGGGCAGGGGGATACACCGGGGAGCTGTTTTTT.

This chain connects TRBV10-3 to TRBJ2-5; D may be TRBD2 (6 bases). CDR3 length: 21 residues. Per the germline V gene, CDR1 is ENHRY and CDR2 is SYGVKD. V was trimmed by 0 bases and J by 1 base, leaving 27 bases between them. The DNA of the CDR3 is TGTGCCATCAGTGAGTCGAAATTCGCTTCCGGGAGCCTCTCGAGCCAAGAGACCCAGTACTTC. It is translated as CAISESKFASGSLSSQETQYF.

This clonotype was seen at least ten times. The V and J genes are TRBV3-1 and TRBJ2-3, with D unclear. The germline CDR1 and CDR2 sequences are LGHDT and YNNKEL (reference sequence). V gave up 5 bases and J gave up 9 bases, with 12 bases separating them. The CDR3 runs to 12 residues. This CDR3 reads CASSSHRGTQYF. CDR3 DNA: TGTGCCAGCAGCTCCCACCGCGGCACGCAGTATTTT.

This clonotype appeared many times. CDR3 protein: CASWTPGLPYEQYF. CDR3 DNA sequence: TGTGCCAGCTGGACCCCGGGACTACCTTACGAGCAGTACTTC. The chain carries TRBV6-1 and TRBJ2-7, with TRBD2 matching 7 bases. This CDR3 spans 14 amino acids. With 8 bases clipped from V and 4 bases from J, the junction kept 11 bases outside the gene matches. Germline V lookup: CDR1 MNHNS, CDR2 SASEGT.

This clonotype was detected only a few times. V is TRBV24-1 and J is TRBJ2-7; 14 positions agree with TRBD2. The CDR3 sequence is 15 residues long. Per the germline V gene, CDR1 is KGHDR and CDR2 is SFDVKD. V shed 6 bases, J shed 4 bases, and the junction held 4 bases outside the gene matches. In nucleotides, the CDR3 is TGTGCCACCAGTACCGGGACTAGCGGGAGTTACGAGCAGTACTTC. Amino acids: CATSTGTSGSYEQYF.

This chain connects TRBV24-1 to TRBJ2-3; weak D call: TRBD2 (6 bases). Germline assignment: CDR1 KGHDR and CDR2 SFDVKD. The germline V and J ends were trimmed by 4 bases and 10 bases, with 14 bases remaining between them. The CDR3 has 13 residues. DNA of the CDR3: TGTGCCACCAGTGAAACCGGGACTTCGGCGCAGTATTTT. As protein: CATSETGTSAQYF.

This clonotype was counted many times. The gene calls are TRBV28 and TRBJ2-3; D assignment may be TRBD1 or TRBD2 (5 bases each). The germline V and J ends were trimmed by 6 bases and 2 bases, with 12 bases remaining between them. The CDR3 extends over 14 amino acids. The germline CDR1 and CDR2 sequences are MDHEN and SYDVKM. CDR3 residues: CASRTPGATDTQYF. CDR3 DNA sequence: TGTGCCAGCAGGACACCCGGGGCCACAGATACGCAGTATTTT.

This clonotype has a handful of counts. This sequence joins TRBV19 and TRBJ2-5, with TRBD1 identical over 7 bases. This CDR3 comprises 14 residues. CDR1 is LNHDA and CDR2 is SQIVND in the germline V gene (reference sequence). The J segment lost 10 bases and the V segment lost 0 bases, leaving 8 bases of the junction unmatched. CDR3 DNA sequence: TGTGCCAGTAGTATAGAAACCGGGACAGTAAACCAGTACTTC. It translates to CASSIETGTVNQYF.

This clonotype was observed at least ten times. V and J are TRBV12-3 or TRBV12-4 and TRBJ1-2; D remains unclear. The CDR3 runs 12 residues. V lost 6 bases and J 5 bases, leaving 10 bases between the germline ends. The CDR3 here is CASSIQGYGYTF. CDR3 nucleotides: TGTGCCAGCAGCATCCAAGGATATGGCTACACCTTC.

The chain joins TRBV6-5 to TRBJ2-7; D is possibly TRBD1 (6 bases). Germline V CDR1 and CDR2: MNHEY, SVGAGI. Trimming left V 2 bases short and J 3 bases short, with 11 bases between. This CDR3 spans 14 amino acids. Written as DNA, the CDR3 is TGTGCCAGCAGTTACAGGGGACACCTCTACGAGCAGTACTTC. Amino acid sequence: CASSYRGHLYEQYF.

The rearrangement uses TRBV12-3 or TRBV12-4 and TRBJ2-5; 11 bases line up with TRBD2. Unmatched junction bases numbered 5, after V lost 4 bases and J lost 4 bases. The CDR3 is 15 residues long. CDR3 protein: CASSSVAGGRETQYF. CDR3 sequence (DNA): TGTGCCAGCAGTTCAGTAGCGGGGGGGCGAGAGACCCAGTACTTC.

This clonotype appeared many times. Because the CDR3's place on the DNA is in doubt, the DNA is left out and the CDR3 is given as listed by TCRdb. The chain uses TRBV18 and TRBJ2-5. Germline CDR1 is KGHSH and CDR2 is LQKENI. The CDR3 is 15 amino acids long, termini counted. The CDR3 sequence: CASSPLWQDKETQYF.

This clonotype was detected ten times or more. The rearrangement uses TRBV3-1 and TRBJ2-7; a weak D match, TRBD1 (5 bases). V was clipped by 0 bases and J by 1 base, with 10 bases between them. The CDR3 is made up of 15 amino acids. CDR1 LGHDT and CDR2 YNNKEL come from the germline V gene (reference sequence). CDR3 residues: CASSQDGRQSYEQYF. For the CDR3, the DNA is TGTGCCAGCAGCCAAGATGGGCGACAGTCCTACGAGCAGTACTTC.

The V gene is TRBV4-1, the J gene TRBJ1-4; no clear D. V was clipped by 1 base and J by 4 bases, with 16 bases between them. The CDR3 is 17 residues long. Germline values: CDR1 MGHRA, CDR2 YSYEKL. CDR3 sequence reads: CASSQVTSPPVNEKLFF. The CDR3 DNA sequence: TGCGCCAGCAGCCAAGTAACGTCCCCTCCTGTTAATGAAAAACTGTTTTTT.

This clonotype was observed a few times. The chain carries TRBV20-1 and TRBJ1-3; D may be TRBD1 (5 bases). CDR1 is DFQATT and CDR2 is SNEGSKA in the germline V gene (reference sequence). The CDR3 extends over 15 amino acids. V shed 0 bases and J shed 3 bases, with 12 bases lying between them. CDR3 DNA: TGCAGTGCTAGAGATCAGCAGGGCGGTGGAAACACCATATATTTT. This sequence encodes CSARDQQGGGNTIYF.